A selection of T cell receptor beta chains follows, all from one sample in a study of blood T cell repertoires in COVID-19. Profiled with immunoSEQ multiplex PCR; TCRdb holds only in-frame clones, not every one. Of approximately 130,000 clones listed, around four fifths were seen once; the top ten hold roughly 12%. Source material: peripheral blood. The receptors were gathered from a human donor in a cohort sampled during active COVID-19. Each CDR3 is given with its conserved first and last residue. The D gene is left open where the match is weak. Size is omitted from some rows. Given values are once, few, many or a class for expanded clones.

v_call: TRBV7-2; clone_size: NA; d_call: NA; j_call: TRBJ2-3; cdr3_aa: CASSLVLESTDTQYF; cdr3_nt: TGTGCCAGCAGCTTAGTGCTGGAGAGCACAGATACGCAGTATTTT
v_call: TRBV5-1; clone_size: few; d_call: NA; j_call: TRBJ2-5; cdr3_aa: CASSLAAASQETQYF; cdr3_nt: TGCGCCAGCAGCTTGGCGGCGGCTAGCCAAGAGACCCAGTACTTC
v_call: TRBV5-4; clone_size: few; d_call: TRBD2; j_call: TRBJ2-3; cdr3_aa: CASSANLAGGQNTQYF; cdr3_nt: TGTGCCAGCAGCGCAAACCTAGCGGGGGGGCAAAATACGCAGTATTTT
v_call: TRBV19; clone_size: NA; d_call: TRBD1; j_call: TRBJ1-1; cdr3_aa: CASSKDRGWPEAFF; cdr3_nt: TGTGCCAGTAGTAAGGACAGGGGGTGGCCTGAAGCTTTCTTT
v_call: TRBV4-3; clone_size: NA; d_call: NA; j_call: TRBJ1-4; cdr3_aa: CASSPDLATNEKLFF; cdr3_nt: TGCGCCAGCAGCCCAGACCTTGCAACTAATGAAAAACTGTTTTTT
v_call: TRBV10-3; clone_size: NA; d_call: NA; j_call: TRBJ2-5; cdr3_aa: CAISEASQETQYF; cdr3_nt: TGTGCCATCAGTGAAGCCTCCCAAGAGACCCAGTACTTC
v_call: TRBV3-1/TRBV3-2; clone_size: NA; d_call: TRBD2; j_call: TRBJ2-7; cdr3_aa: CASTQLAGGPSEQYF; cdr3_nt: TGTGCCAGCACCCAACTAGCGGGGGGGCCGAGTGAGCAGTACTTC
v_call: TRBV2; clone_size: NA; d_call: TRBD1; j_call: TRBJ2-5; cdr3_aa: CASSPGTGITQYF; cdr3_nt: TGTGCCAGCAGCCCCGGGACAGGGATCACCCAGTACTTC
v_call: TRBV19; clone_size: NA; d_call: NA; j_call: TRBJ2-1; cdr3_aa: CASNPKGGGSSYNEQFF; cdr3_nt: TGTGCCAGTAACCCAAAGGGAGGAGGGTCGAGCTACAATGAGCAGTTCTTC
v_call: TRBV7-9; clone_size: NA; d_call: TRBD1; j_call: TRBJ2-7; cdr3_aa: CASSYTGTGITYEQYF; cdr3_nt: TGTGCCAGCAGTTATACCGGGACAGGGATAACCTACGAGCAGTACTTC
v_call: TRBV6-1; clone_size: NA; d_call: NA; j_call: TRBJ1-2; cdr3_aa: CASSELRSSLYGYTF; cdr3_nt: TGTGCCAGCAGTGAACTACGGAGTTCCCTCTATGGCTACACCTTC
v_call: TRBV6-5; clone_size: NA; d_call: NA; j_call: TRBJ2-5; cdr3_aa: CASMGGASQETQYF; cdr3_nt: TGTGCCAGCATGGGTGGGGCTAGTCAGGAGACCCAGTACTTC
v_call: TRBV4-1; clone_size: NA; d_call: TRBD2; j_call: TRBJ2-1; cdr3_aa: CASSQATSGVNEQFF; cdr3_nt: TGCGCCAGCAGCCAAGCGACTAGCGGGGTCAATGAGCAGTTCTTC